Listed below are T cell receptor beta chains from one sample, sequenced in a study of blood T cell repertoires in COVID-19. Some clones are missing from TCRdb's copy, which holds only in-frame ones; the method was immunoSEQ multiplex PCR. The table has tens of thousands of clones, under 80% seen once. Sequencing used peripheral blood. All receptors derive from a man between 65 and 85 years old with COVID-19, enrolled during active disease. CDR3s include the opening cysteine and the closing phenylalanine or tryptophan. D genes are given only for firm matches. Some rows have no size entry. The others give once, few or many, or a class for an expanded clone.

d_call: NA
v_call: TRBV19
j_call: TRBJ2-7
clone_size: NA
cdr3_aa: CASGSGDEQYF
cdr3_nt: TGTGCCAGTGGCTCGGGGGACGAGCAGTACTTC

d_call: TRBD1
v_call: TRBV28
j_call: TRBJ1-1
clone_size: once
cdr3_aa: CASSYTGGRNTEAFF
cdr3_nt: TGTGCCAGCAGCTATACAGGGGGTCGGAACACTGAAGCTTTCTTT

d_call: NA
v_call: TRBV5-5
j_call: TRBJ2-3
clone_size: NA
cdr3_aa: CASSLVAWQGGTDTQYF
cdr3_nt: TGTGCCAGCAGCTTGGTCGCATGGCAAGGGGGCACAGATACGCAGTATTTT

d_call: TRBD2
v_call: TRBV19
j_call: TRBJ2-3
clone_size: NA
cdr3_aa: CASSIGLAGGTDTQYF
cdr3_nt: TGTGCCAGTAGTATAGGTCTAGCGGGAGGCACAGATACGCAGTATTTT

d_call: TRBD1
v_call: TRBV6-6
j_call: TRBJ2-7
clone_size: NA
cdr3_aa: CASRRQGIKDEQYF
cdr3_nt: TGTGCCAGCAGACGACAGGGGATCAAGGACGAGCAGTACTTC

d_call: NA
v_call: TRBV19
j_call: TRBJ1-2
clone_size: NA
cdr3_aa: CASTPYPGREDFNYGYTF
cdr3_nt: TGTGCCAGTACCCCCTATCCCGGACGGGAGGATTTTAACTATGGCTACACCTTC

d_call: NA
v_call: TRBV6-2/TRBV6-3
j_call: TRBJ1-1
clone_size: NA
cdr3_aa: CASSYDSWTMNTEAFF
cdr3_nt: TGTGCCAGCAGTTACGACAGCTGGACTATGAACACTGAAGCTTTCTTT

d_call: NA
v_call: TRBV18
j_call: TRBJ2-3
clone_size: NA
cdr3_aa: CASSPSAGYTQYF
cdr3_nt: TGTGCCAGCTCACCATCCGCGGGGTATACGCAGTATTTT

d_call: TRBD2
v_call: TRBV5-1
j_call: TRBJ2-2
clone_size: NA
cdr3_aa: CASSTPGLAGETGELFF
cdr3_nt: TGCGCCAGCAGTACTCCGGGACTAGCGGGAGAAACCGGGGAGCTGTTTTTT

d_call: TRBD2
v_call: TRBV5-6
j_call: TRBJ2-1
clone_size: NA
cdr3_aa: CASSLVAGGLNEQFF
cdr3_nt: TGTGCCAGCAGCTTGGTAGCGGGAGGGCTCAATGAGCAGTTCTTC

d_call: NA
v_call: TRBV6-5
j_call: TRBJ2-1
clone_size: NA
cdr3_aa: CASTLGGEQFF
cdr3_nt: TGTGCCAGCACCTTGGGGGGTGAGCAGTTCTTC

d_call: TRBD2
v_call: TRBV7-8
j_call: TRBJ2-1
clone_size: NA
cdr3_aa: CASSRGGPGNEQFF
cdr3_nt: TGTGCCAGCAGCAGGGGAGGGCCGGGTAATGAGCAGTTCTTC

d_call: NA
v_call: TRBV9
j_call: TRBJ1-2
clone_size: NA
cdr3_aa: CASSVSLGGDGYTF
cdr3_nt: TGTGCCAGCAGCGTCAGTCTAGGAGGTGATGGCTACACCTTC

d_call: NA
v_call: TRBV2
j_call: TRBJ1-6
clone_size: NA
cdr3_aa: CASSTEGSSYNSPLHF
cdr3_nt: TGTGCCAGCAGCACGGAAGGGAGCTCCTATAATTCACCCCTCCACTTT

d_call: TRBD1
v_call: TRBV6-1
j_call: TRBJ2-1
clone_size: few
cdr3_aa: CASSEVPPGQGNLNEQFF
cdr3_nt: TGTGCCAGCAGTGAAGTTCCCCCGGGACAGGGTAACCTTAATGAGCAGTTCTTC

d_call: TRBD2
v_call: TRBV7-2
j_call: TRBJ2-1
clone_size: NA
cdr3_aa: CASSWGLAPNEQFF
cdr3_nt: TGTGCCAGCAGCTGGGGACTAGCCCCCAATGAGCAGTTCTTC

d_call: NA
v_call: TRBV5-1
j_call: TRBJ2-3
clone_size: once
cdr3_aa: CASSLVAQGGADTQYF
cdr3_nt: TGCGCCAGCAGCTTGGTGGCCCAGGGGGGAGCAGATACGCAGTATTTT

d_call: NA
v_call: TRBV18
j_call: TRBJ1-2
clone_size: NA
cdr3_aa: CASSPSRGRDGYTF
cdr3_nt: TGTGCCAGCTCACCTTCGAGAGGGCGGGATGGCTACACCTTC

d_call: TRBD2
v_call: TRBV9
j_call: TRBJ2-1
clone_size: NA
cdr3_aa: CASSVWTSASPGGEQFF
cdr3_nt: TGTGCCAGCAGCGTTTGGACTAGCGCCTCGCCTGGGGGTGAGCAGTTCTTC

d_call: TRBD1
v_call: TRBV23-1
j_call: TRBJ2-4
clone_size: NA
cdr3_aa: CASTPYRGRLAKNIQYF
cdr3_nt: TGCGCCAGCACCCCCTACAGGGGCCGACTAGCCAAAAACATTCAGTACTTC

d_call: NA
v_call: TRBV5-4
j_call: TRBJ2-5
clone_size: NA
cdr3_aa: CASSGAGQETQYF
cdr3_nt: TGTGCCAGCAGCGGGGCTGGCCAGGAGACCCAGTACTTC

d_call: NA
v_call: TRBV28
j_call: TRBJ1-2
clone_size: NA
cdr3_aa: CASHSTRFGYTF
cdr3_nt: TGTGCCAGCCACTCTACTCGATTTGGCTACACCTTC

d_call: NA
v_call: TRBV21-1
j_call: TRBJ1-4
clone_size: NA
cdr3_aa: CASSTRTGVEWSNEKLFF
cdr3_nt: TGTGCCAGCAGCACAAGGACAGGGGTCGAGTGGTCTAATGAAAAACTGTTTTTT

d_call: TRBD1
v_call: TRBV27
j_call: TRBJ1-6
clone_size: NA
cdr3_aa: CASTNALGQRGSPLHF
cdr3_nt: TGTGCCAGCACCAACGCCCTGGGACAGAGGGGTTCACCCCTCCACTTT

d_call: NA
v_call: TRBV28
j_call: TRBJ1-3
clone_size: NA
cdr3_aa: CASSLGGPSGNTIYF
cdr3_nt: TGTGCCAGCAGTTTGGGAGGGCCCTCTGGAAACACCATATATTTT

d_call: TRBD2
v_call: TRBV24-1
j_call: TRBJ2-5
clone_size: NA
cdr3_aa: CATRGTIQETQYF
cdr3_nt: TGTGCCACCAGGGGGACTATCCAAGAGACCCAGTACTTC

d_call: NA
v_call: TRBV27
j_call: TRBJ2-7
clone_size: few
cdr3_aa: CASSPTGFYEQYF
cdr3_nt: TGTGCCAGCAGTCCGACAGGTTTTTACGAGCAGTACTTC

d_call: TRBD1
v_call: TRBV14
j_call: TRBJ2-7
clone_size: NA
cdr3_aa: CASSLAGTGRDEQYF
cdr3_nt: TGTGCCAGCAGCCTAGCCGGGACAGGGAGGGACGAGCAGTACTTC

d_call: NA
v_call: TRBV7-2
j_call: TRBJ2-7
clone_size: NA
cdr3_aa: CASSFQGVGEQYF
cdr3_nt: TGTGCCAGCAGCTTCCAAGGGGTAGGCGAGCAGTACTTC

d_call: NA
v_call: TRBV3-1/TRBV3-2
j_call: TRBJ2-5
clone_size: NA
cdr3_aa: CASSHGREETQYF
cdr3_nt: TGTGCCAGCAGCCACGGTCGGGAAGAGACCCAGTACTTC

d_call: TRBD1
v_call: TRBV24-1
j_call: TRBJ2-7
clone_size: NA
cdr3_aa: CATSDKGPGQGSLYEQYF
cdr3_nt: TGTGCCACCAGTGATAAGGGCCCGGGACAGGGGTCCCTCTACGAGCAGTACTTC

d_call: NA
v_call: TRBV9
j_call: TRBJ1-3
clone_size: NA
cdr3_aa: CASSSSGGRGNTIYF
cdr3_nt: TGTGCCAGCAGCTCCTCGGGGGGGAGGGGAAACACCATATATTTT

d_call: NA
v_call: TRBV7-2
j_call: TRBJ1-6
clone_size: NA
cdr3_aa: CASNVVEYNSPLHF
cdr3_nt: TGTGCCAGCAATGTAGTCGAGTATAATTCACCCCTCCACTTT

d_call: NA
v_call: TRBV24-1
j_call: TRBJ2-7
clone_size: NA
cdr3_aa: CATSDGSSYEQYF
cdr3_nt: TGTGCCACCAGTGACGGTTCCTCCTACGAGCAGTACTTC

d_call: TRBD2
v_call: TRBV18
j_call: TRBJ2-3
clone_size: few
cdr3_aa: CASSPGLAGVSDTQYF
cdr3_nt: TGTGCCAGCTCCCCGGGGCTAGCGGGAGTGTCAGATACGCAGTATTTT

d_call: TRBD1
v_call: TRBV24-1
j_call: TRBJ1-5
clone_size: NA
cdr3_aa: CAARTGSNQPQHF
cdr3_nt: TGTGCCGCCAGGACAGGTAGCAATCAGCCCCAGCATTTT

d_call: TRBD2
v_call: TRBV4-2
j_call: TRBJ2-1
clone_size: NA
cdr3_aa: CASSQGMASGNEQFF
cdr3_nt: TGTGCCAGCAGCCAGGGGATGGCTAGCGGAAATGAGCAGTTCTTC

d_call: TRBD1
v_call: TRBV4-3
j_call: TRBJ1-2
clone_size: NA
cdr3_aa: CASSQDGGQGAANYGYTF
cdr3_nt: TGCGCCAGCAGCCAAGATGGGGGACAGGGGGCAGCTAACTATGGCTACACCTTC

d_call: NA
v_call: TRBV6-5
j_call: TRBJ2-5
clone_size: NA
cdr3_aa: CASSYTQGGKETQYF
cdr3_nt: TGTGCCAGCAGTTACACCCAGGGAGGTAAAGAGACCCAGTACTTC

d_call: TRBD2
v_call: TRBV3-1/TRBV3-2
j_call: TRBJ2-2
clone_size: NA
cdr3_aa: CASSQGAGVTGELFF
cdr3_nt: TGTGCCAGCAGCCAAGGAGCGGGGGTCACCGGGGAGCTGTTTTTT

d_call: NA
v_call: TRBV24-1
j_call: TRBJ2-1
clone_size: NA
cdr3_aa: CATSDQQVTSYNEQFF
cdr3_nt: TGTGCCACCAGTGACCAACAGGTGACCTCCTACAATGAGCAGTTCTTC

d_call: TRBD2
v_call: TRBV7-2
j_call: TRBJ2-3
clone_size: many
cdr3_aa: CASTLSETSGSRDTQYF
cdr3_nt: TGTGCCAGCACCTTATCCGAGACTAGCGGGAGTCGGGATACGCAGTATTTT

d_call: NA
v_call: TRBV25-1
j_call: TRBJ2-3
clone_size: NA
cdr3_aa: CASSSGLPGGTDTQYF
cdr3_nt: TGTGCCAGCAGTTCGGGACTTCCTGGAGGAACAGATACGCAGTATTTT

d_call: TRBD2
v_call: TRBV2
j_call: TRBJ2-4
clone_size: few
cdr3_aa: CAGQAGEIIQYF
cdr3_nt: TGTGCCGGGCAAGCGGGAGAGATTATTCAGTACTTC

d_call: NA
v_call: TRBV21-1
j_call: TRBJ2-1
clone_size: NA
cdr3_aa: CASSKGGLAGQFF
cdr3_nt: TGTGCCAGCAGCAAAGGCGGGCTAGCGGGACAGTTCTTC

d_call: TRBD1
v_call: TRBV5-1
j_call: TRBJ2-3
clone_size: NA
cdr3_aa: CASSRGQGSLDTQYF
cdr3_nt: TGCGCCAGCAGCCGAGGACAGGGTTCATTAGATACGCAGTATTTT

d_call: TRBD1
v_call: TRBV19
j_call: TRBJ2-1
clone_size: NA
cdr3_aa: CASGGTGAYNEQFF
cdr3_nt: TGTGCCAGCGGCGGGACAGGGGCCTACAATGAGCAGTTCTTC

d_call: NA
v_call: TRBV5-1
j_call: TRBJ2-3
clone_size: once
cdr3_aa: CASSLGGHESDTQYF
cdr3_nt: TGCGCCAGCAGCTTGGGGGGGCATGAGTCAGATACGCAGTATTTT

d_call: TRBD1
v_call: TRBV28
j_call: TRBJ2-7
clone_size: NA
cdr3_aa: CASSPTIGTGNYEQYF
cdr3_nt: TGTGCCAGCAGTCCAACGATCGGGACAGGGAACTACGAGCAGTACTTC

d_call: NA
v_call: TRBV9
j_call: TRBJ2-5
clone_size: NA
cdr3_aa: CASSVHNKETQYF
cdr3_nt: TGTGCCAGCAGCGTCCACAACAAAGAGACCCAGTACTTC

d_call: NA
v_call: TRBV11-2
j_call: TRBJ2-7
clone_size: NA
cdr3_aa: CASSFIRGSSEQYF
cdr3_nt: TGTGCCAGCAGCTTCATACGGGGGAGTTCCGAGCAGTACTTC

d_call: NA
v_call: TRBV5-6
j_call: TRBJ2-1
clone_size: NA
cdr3_aa: CASSSLRGAPLGNEQFF
cdr3_nt: TGTGCCAGCAGCTCCCTACGGGGAGCCCCACTGGGTAATGAGCAGTTCTTC

d_call: TRBD1
v_call: TRBV4-1
j_call: TRBJ1-6
clone_size: NA
cdr3_aa: CASSYDDRGNSPLHF
cdr3_nt: TGCGCCAGCAGTTACGATGACAGGGGTAATTCACCCCTCCACTTT

d_call: NA
v_call: TRBV14
j_call: TRBJ2-7
clone_size: NA
cdr3_aa: CASSRGELVDQLGPPYEQYF
cdr3_nt: TGTGCCAGCAGCCGGGGGGAACTGGTGGATCAACTGGGACCGCCCTACGAGCAGTACTTC

d_call: NA
v_call: TRBV7-8
j_call: TRBJ2-7
clone_size: NA
cdr3_aa: CASSRLVREQYF
cdr3_nt: TGTGCCAGCAGCCGCCTAGTCCGCGAGCAGTACTTC

d_call: TRBD2
v_call: TRBV6-6
j_call: TRBJ2-6
clone_size: NA
cdr3_aa: CASSRGFPAGGTPGANVLTF
cdr3_nt: TGTGCCAGCAGCCGTGGATTCCCCGCGGGAGGGACCCCGGGGGCCAACGTCCTGACTTTC

d_call: TRBD1
v_call: TRBV4-3
j_call: TRBJ2-7
clone_size: once
cdr3_aa: CASSLGTGSAYEQYF
cdr3_nt: TGCGCCAGCAGCCTCGGGACAGGGTCCGCCTACGAGCAGTACTTC

d_call: TRBD2
v_call: TRBV27
j_call: TRBJ2-2
clone_size: NA
cdr3_aa: CASSLSGLAVGELFF
cdr3_nt: TGTGCCAGCAGTTTATCGGGACTAGCGGTCGGGGAGCTGTTTTTT

d_call: TRBD2
v_call: TRBV25-1
j_call: TRBJ2-7
clone_size: few
cdr3_aa: CASSESLADYEQYF
cdr3_nt: TGTGCCAGCAGTGAAAGCCTAGCGGACTACGAGCAGTACTTC

d_call: TRBD1
v_call: TRBV5-1
j_call: TRBJ2-7
clone_size: NA
cdr3_aa: CASSLERAGGSYEQYF
cdr3_nt: TGCGCCAGCAGCTTAGAAAGGGCAGGGGGTTCCTACGAGCAGTACTTC